The clone carrying this T cell receptor (beta chain) showed up just a few times. The CDR3 is 13 amino acids. CDR1 and CDR2 from the germline V gene are SGHDT and YYEEEE. The ends lost 4 bases at V and 8 bases at J; junction bases unmatched: 6. This specimen belongs to a study of T-cell memory formation after mild COVID-19. One entry per CDR3 protein results from TCRdb running MiXCR on the 5' RACE reads. This table holds approximately 350,000 distinct CDR3 sequences, 14% found once. The clonotype was recovered from a man aged 18-30 years who had mild COVID-19 (a few samples of this study predate the infection). Cell type and time point are not known. Sequencing was done on a sample of PBMCs or a T cell subset sorted from them (not recorded which). The chain combines TRBV5-6 with TRBJ2-1, with TRBD2 identical over 7 bases. The CDR3 protein is CASSDPSGDEQFF. CDR3 coding DNA: TGTGCCAGCAGCGACCCCAGCGGGGATGAGCAGTTCTTC.